The entry below describes one TCR beta chain. Antigen specificity is unknown. This CDR3 is built from 15 residues. V lost 5 bases and J lost 7; bases outside the gene matches: 8. Germline lookup yields CDR1 SGHVS and CDR2 FNYEAQ. This sample was included in a study of cytomegalovirus exposure and HLA in healthy donors. Study summary: An earlier analysis found roughly 110 million unique TCR beta sequences from around 180 million T cells.

Researchers ran the PCR with 60 Vbeta and 13 Jbeta primers. TCRdb keeps only in-frame clones here, not all; method: immunoSEQ multiplex PCR. The sample yields about 60,000 clones, 70% to 85% seen once. Study-level results: Donor immune exposure was known only as CMV serostatus. DRB1 had the most TCR associations and HLA-C the fewest, a later analysis found, with rates varying by HLA locus.

The sequenced material came from PBMCs. This receptor was identified in a man under 40 in good health and CMV-seronegative. The V and J genes are TRBV7-6 and TRBJ1-6, with 7 bases fitting TRBD1. CDR3 sequence (DNA): TGTGCCAGCAGCCCCGGGACAGCGATAAATTCACCCCTCCACTTT. Translation: CASSPGTAINSPLHF.